This T cell receptor (beta chain) was sequenced in a study of OX40 agonist ivuxolimab in advanced cancers. Looking at the study overall: Patients enrolled in dose escalation were diagnosed with hepatocellular carcinoma, melanoma, renal cell or head and neck cancer.

Profiling relied on immunoSEQ multiplex PCR, and the TCRdb table lists in-frame clones only, not all of them. This table has about 77,000 clones, less than 90% appearing once. The sample holds one count of this clone. Germline CDR1 and CDR2: SGHAT and FQNNGV. The V end lost 3 bases, the J end lost 3 bases, and 6 bases lay between the germline ends. The CDR3 is 13 amino acids. This clonotype originated in an adult with an advanced solid tumor such as melanoma, head and neck, liver or kidney cancer. The material was CD4+ or CD8+ T cells sorted from blood, obtained in a trial of the OX40 agonist ivuxolimab. The V gene is TRBV11-2, the J gene TRBJ1-3; D is possibly TRBD1 (5 bases). The CDR3 nucleotides are TGTGCCAGCAGCTTGGGGGGTGGAAACACCATATATTTT. It encodes CASSLGGGNTIYF.